This T cell receptor (beta chain) was captured by sequencing in a study of spatial heterogeneity in lung cancer. Using its own MiXCR run on the 5' RACE reads, TCRdb lists one record per CDR3 protein. The table includes over 14,000 distinct CDR3 sequences, 3.6% detected once. Losses at the gene ends were 0 bases for V and 3 bases for J; bases not matched to a gene: 4. This CDR3 region has 17 residues. The germline CDR1 and CDR2 sequences are LGHNA and YNFKEQ. This clonotype was counted ten times or more. This beta chain is an unintended read in a library built for alpha chains; its size means little. Sample time point: sample taken at primary tumor resection.

Sequences were derived from normal lung tissue next to the tumor, sampled at surgery. The chain is built from TRBV4-2 and TRBJ2-3, with 12 bases fitting TRBD2. The receptor was derived from a male donor with early-stage non-small cell lung cancer. This chain's CDR3 is CASSQEAGLAGTDTQYF. The CDR3 DNA sequence: TGTGCCAGCAGCCAAGAAGCAGGACTAGCGGGAACAGATACGCAGTATTTT.